This TCR beta chain was captured by sequencing in a study of blood T cell repertoires in COVID-19 (dated by TCRdb to about 2020). Regarding the complete study: Samples from collaborators originated in the United States, Italy and Spain and spanned both the acute and convalescent phases of COVID-19. Where HLA class I and class II types were available, the types were taken from metadata supplied by the sample provider, not from assay-based typing. Subjects who had been exposed to COVID-19, were actively infected with it, or had recovered from it provided the deeply sampled blood TCRbeta repertoires that made up the dataset. The samples were drawn from the first 160 participants of the ongoing ImmuneRACE study and from more than 1,000 subjects provided by 6 global collaborators. The repertoires were released in a freely available public database intended as a resource for research on the immune response to SARS-CoV-2. The sample metadata nearly always contained a de-identified subject ID, COVID-19 status, age in years and sex. The material from the prospective study consisted of cDNA or gDNA derived from T cells, B-cell-depleted T cells, or PBMCs.

What the research found in general, with its limitations: The quantity of clinical and demographic metadata differed by source and by participant and was supplied without curation.

Looking up the germline V gene yields CDR1 SGHAT and CDR2 FQNNGV. The CDR3 runs 14 residues from the cysteine to the phenylalanine. Left in the record is the CDR3 DNA by itself, 42 bases read in frame from the first base. The V and J ends are trimmed by 5 bases and 0 bases, leaving 10 bases between them. Whole blood was collected in K2EDTA tubes by collaborating institutions according to the institutions' own protocols. For TCRbeta analysis, collaborator samples were shipped as frozen whole blood, as isolated PBMCs, or as DNA extracted from either sample type. The immunoSEQ Assay, a bias-controlled multiplex PCR, was used to amplify TCRbeta CDR3 regions from genomic DNA. The paper's processing steps were these. Within the assay, amplification of reference gene primers was used to estimate how many nucleated cells each sample contained. To quantify the absolute abundance of each unique TCRbeta CDR3 rearrangement, sequence reads were collapsed and filtered. For each sample, productive Simpson clonality was calculated as the square root of Simpson's diversity index across productive rearrangements. TCRdb took over this immuneACCESS table, retaining in-frame rearrangements with V and J assigned. Such tables are incomplete; in checked studies, under half of the missing clones stem from an unresolved V gene, and the remainder is unexplained. That table supplies the V and J calls and clone size; D and trimming were determined from the DNA. This sample holds fewer than 90,000 clones; around 96% were observed only once. About 4.5% of the sample rests with the top ten.

This clone was recorded only once. The clone's antigen remains unknown. No qualities accompany the bases; no much larger clone lies one base away. The chain is assembled from TRBV11-2 and TRBJ1-1; the D gene remains uncertain. The receptor comes from a human donor with active COVID-19. The donor label of this sample is uncertain. The specimen was peripheral blood. The CDR3 corresponds to CASSPRVMNTEAFF. The DNA sequence reads TGTGCCAGCAGCCCGAGGGTGATGAACACTGAAGCTTTCTTT.